Listed here are 24 T cell receptor beta chains from one sample, sequenced in a study of cytomegalovirus exposure and HLA in healthy donors. PCR was performed using 60 Vbeta and 13 Jbeta primers. Sequenced by immunoSEQ multiplex PCR; TCRdb stores in-frame clones only, minus some. Of about 240,000 clones listed, about 80% are singletons. The sample taken for sequencing was PBMCs. These receptors originate from a woman in her sixties or seventies in good health and CMV-seropositive.

The chain is built from TRBV23-1 and TRBJ2-1; D may be TRBD1 (5 bases). TRBV23-1 falls under the ORF class, with uncertain function. The CDR3 covers 12 residues. Between the trimmed V and J ends, which lost 4 bases and 8 bases, there was a span of 9 bases. CDR3 DNA sequence: TGCGCCAGCAGTCGGGAAGGGGATGAGCAGTTCTTC. Protein: CASSREGDEQFF.

This chain uses TRBV10-3 with TRBJ2-7; D uncertain. The CDR3 spans 11 residues. From germline, CDR1 is ENHRY and CDR2 SYGVKD. Trimming cost V 4 bases and J 5 bases, with 6 bases left between them. The CDR3 DNA reads as TGTGCCATCAGTGCCCAGGACGAGCAGTACTTC. Translation: CAISAQDEQYF.

This chain links TRBV5-1 with TRBJ1-2, with D perhaps matching TRBD1 (5 bases). Germline CDR1 is SGHRS and CDR2 is YFSETQ. V gave up 1 base and J gave up 7 bases, with 14 bases separating them. This CDR3 has 14 amino acids. The CDR3: CASSLSGGTAGYTF. The DNA for the CDR3 is TGCGCCAGCAGCTTGTCGGGGGGAACGGCTGGCTACACCTTC.

This clone appeared a few times. The chain is built from TRBV28 and TRBJ1-5; D not resolved. Per the germline V gene, CDR1 is MDHEN and CDR2 is SYDVKM. With 5 bases removed from V and 4 bases from J, the gap between germline ends came to 9 bases. CDR3 length: 13 residues. The CDR3 nucleotides read TGTGCCAGCAGTCCCCGGGAAAATCAGCCCCAGCATTTT. It yields the protein CASSPRENQPQHF. Complete variable domain (other parts from reference TRBV28 and TRBJ1-5): DVKVTQSSRYLVKRTGEKVFLECVQDMDHENMFWYRQDPGLGLRLIYFSYDVKMKEKGDIPEGYSVSREKKERFSLILESASTNQTSMYLCASSPRENQPQHFGDGTRLSIL.

J is TRBJ1-1 and V is TRBV2, with D maybe TRBD1 (5 bases). The CDR3 covers 13 residues. The V and J ends lost 4 bases and 5 bases respectively, with 11 bases between them. Germline CDR1 and CDR2: SNHLY and FYNNEI. The CDR3 loop reads CASSGDRGTEAFF. For the CDR3, the DNA is TGTGCCAGCAGTGGGGACCGGGGGACTGAAGCTTTCTTT.

The J gene is TRBJ2-1, the V gene TRBV5-1; perhaps TRBD2 as D (7 bases). Trimming stripped 2 bases from V and 8 bases from J, with 14 bases between. Germline values: CDR1 SGHRS, CDR2 YFSETQ. This CDR3 is 14 amino acids long. The DNA of the CDR3 is TGCGCCAGCAGCTTAAAAGGGGGGGGTGATGAGCAGTTCTTC. Its translation is CASSLKGGGDEQFF.

The chain links TRBV12-5 to TRBJ1-5; TRBD1 matches at 8 bases. The CDR3 is made up of 16 amino acids. Germline V CDR1 and CDR2: LGHNT, FRNRAP. Trimming cost V 5 bases and J 6 bases; bases outside gene matches: 12. CDR3 protein: CASGPGGQVKGQPQHF. Written as DNA, the CDR3 is TGTGCTAGTGGTCCGGGGGGACAGGTAAAGGGTCAGCCCCAGCATTTT.

The chain carries TRBV25-1 and TRBJ1-3; D not resolved. This CDR3 is built from 14 residues. Germline CDR1 reads MGHDK; CDR2 reads SYGVNS. Trimming removed 3 bases at V and 1 base at J, with 7 bases between. The CDR3 DNA reads as TGTGCCAGCAGTGACTTCGGTTCTGGAAACACCATATATTTT. It yields the protein CASSDFGSGNTIYF. Combining the CDR3 with reference TRBV25-1 and TRBJ1-3 gives the whole variable domain EADIYQTPRYLVIGTGKKITLECSQTMGHDKMYWYQQDPGMELHLIHYSYGVNSTEKGDLSSESTVSRIRTEHFPLTLESARPSHTSQYLCASSDFGSGNTIYFGEGSWLTVV.

The chain recombines TRBV30 with TRBJ2-1; 11 positions match TRBD1. The CDR3 runs 13 residues. The trim removed 5 bases at V and 9 bases at J, leaving 6 bases unmatched. The germline V gene has CDR1 GTSNPN and CDR2 SVGIG (reference sequence). DNA of the CDR3: TGTGCCTGGTCGGACAGGGGGCGCACTGAGCAGTTCTTC. This gives the protein CAWSDRGRTEQFF.

This chain uses TRBV27 with TRBJ1-2; unclear D gene. From germline, CDR1 is MNHEY and CDR2 SMNVEV (reference sequence). This CDR3 has 15 residues. Between the trimmed V and J ends, which lost 1 base and 6 bases, there was a span of 15 bases. DNA for the CDR3: TGTGCCAGCAGTTTATTTAACAACCTGGGAGATGGCTACACCTTC. It codes for CASSLFNNLGDGYTF.

The rearrangement links TRBV2 to TRBJ2-7, with 9 bases that match TRBD1. The CDR3 runs 15 residues. V shed 7 bases, J shed 5 bases, and the junction held 12 bases outside the gene matches. Germline V gene lookup returns CDR1 SNHLY and CDR2 FYNNEI. The chain's CDR3 is CASKFPGTGRDEQYF. CDR3 nucleotide sequence: TGTGCCAGCAAATTCCCCGGGACAGGGAGAGACGAGCAGTACTTC.

This clone occurred a few times. The chain joins TRBV28 to TRBJ2-7; 7 nucleotides agree with TRBD2. The CDR3 is 15 residues long. Germline lookup yields CDR1 MDHEN and CDR2 SYDVKM. Trimming took 2 bases from V and 3 from J; bases not matched to a gene: 7. The DNA of the CDR3 is TGTGCCAGCAGTTTAGGGGGGGAGGGCCTCTACGAGCAGTACTTC. It codes for CASSLGGEGLYEQYF. Together with reference TRBV28 and TRBJ2-7, the CDR3 gives the full variable domain: DVKVTQSSRYLVKRTGEKVFLECVQDMDHENMFWYRQDPGLGLRLIYFSYDVKMKEKGDIPEGYSVSREKKERFSLILESASTNQTSMYLCASSLGGEGLYEQYFGPGTRLTVT.

This clone occurred once. The CDR3 here is CASSIVRLAGYNEQFF. For the CDR3, the DNA is TGTGCCAGTAGTATCGTGCGGCTAGCGGGATACAATGAGCAGTTCTTC. J is TRBJ2-1 and V is TRBV19, with 9 bases aligning to TRBD2. CDR1 is LNHDA and CDR2 is SQIVND in the germline V gene (reference sequence). The length of the CDR3 is 16 residues. With 3 bases clipped from V and 4 bases from J, the junction kept 7 bases outside the gene matches.

V is TRBV19 and J is TRBJ2-1; D might be TRBD1 (5 bases). The V and J ends lost 6 bases and 2 bases respectively, with 14 bases between them. This CDR3 has 15 amino acids. Per germline, CDR1 LNHDA and CDR2 SQIVND (reference sequence). Written as DNA, the CDR3 is TGTGCCAGTAGCCAACGACAGTGGACCTACAATGAGCAGTTCTTC. Translation: CASSQRQWTYNEQFF.

The rearrangement links TRBV2 to TRBJ1-2; TRBD1 matches at 9 bases. Losses at the gene ends were 3 bases for V and 4 bases for J; bases not matched to a gene: 9. This CDR3 has 16 residues. Germline loops: CDR1 SNHLY, CDR2 FYNNEI. The CDR3 sequence is CASSEAPLTGGYGYTF. The CDR3 DNA follows: TGTGCCAGCAGTGAGGCGCCCCTGACAGGGGGCTATGGCTACACCTTC.

CDR3 in DNA: TGTGCCAGCTCTCTCAGCGGGAGAGGTTTTGACGAGCAGTACTTC. This translates into CASSLSGRGFDEQYF. V and J are TRBV18 and TRBJ2-5, with TRBD2 matching over 8 bases. The J call is uncertain, as TRBJ2-7 better fits the DNA end. CDR1 KGHSH and CDR2 LQKENI come from the germline V gene. The CDR3 has 15 residues.

The CDR3 loop reads CASSLSGTGNEQYF. Here the CDR3 DNA reads TGTGCCAGCAGCCTTTCCGGGACAGGGAACGAGCAGTACTTC. The rearrangement uses TRBV6-5 and TRBJ2-7, with 9 positions matching TRBD1. The CDR3 spans 14 residues. CDR1 is MNHEY and CDR2 is SVGAGI in the germline V gene. Trimming at V came to 6 bases and at J to 5 bases, leaving 8 bases not matched to a gene.

In DNA, the CDR3 is TGTGCCAGCAGTGAGGGTTGGGATGGCTACACCTTC. Translating gives CASSEGWDGYTF. The chain joins TRBV14 to TRBJ1-2; no definite D call. From germline, CDR1 is SGHDN and CDR2 FVKESK. This CDR3 contains 12 residues. Trimming removed 6 bases at V and 6 bases at J, with 11 bases between. The full variable domain, with the rest looked up from reference TRBV14 and TRBJ1-2, is EAGVTQFPSHSVIEKGQTVTLRCDPISGHDNLYWYRRVMGKEIKFLLHFVKESKQDESGMPNNRFLAERTGGTYSTLKVQPAELEDSGVYFCASSEGWDGYTFGSGTRLTVV.

The V call is TRBV7-9, the J call TRBJ2-2, with D tentatively TRBD1 (7 bases). This CDR3 contains 16 residues. Germline V lookup: CDR1 SEHNR, CDR2 FQNEAQ (reference sequence). With 1 base removed from V and 2 bases from J, the gap between germline ends came to 11 bases. The CDR3 DNA reads TGTGCCAGCAGCTTAGGCGGGACAGATAACACCGGGGAGCTGTTTTTT. Protein sequence: CASSLGGTDNTGELFF.

A few counts support this clone. The CDR3 protein is CASSQGGGVYNSPLHF. CDR3 in DNA: TGCGCCAGCAGCCAAGGCGGGGGGGTGTATAATTCACCCCTCCACTTT. The J gene is TRBJ1-6, the V gene TRBV4-1; TRBD1 might be the D (5 bases). CDR1 is MGHRA, CDR2 YSYEKL, per germline. V shed 1 base and J shed 4 bases, with 11 bases lying between them. The CDR3 sequence is 16 residues long.

This chain uses TRBV6-6 with TRBJ2-5; possible D gene TRBD1, 6 bases. The DNA end is a closer match to TRBJ2-7, so the J assignment may be wrong. Germline V gene data show CDR1 as MNHNY and CDR2 as SVGAGI (reference sequence). CDR3 length equals 15 residues. DNA for the CDR3: TGTGCCAGCAGAAAGACAGGACTCAACTCCTACGAGCAGTACTTC. Translating it yields CASRKTGLNSYEQYF.

The chain couples TRBV7-6 to TRBJ1-6, with a tentative D call TRBD1 (5 bases). Trimming took 1 base from V and 10 from J, leaving 14 bases between them. The CDR3 is 15 amino acids. Germline V gene data show CDR1 as SGHVS and CDR2 as FNYEAQ. This chain's CDR3 is CASSLESGGESPLHF. CDR3 sequence (DNA): TGTGCCAGCAGCTTAGAATCCGGGGGAGAATCACCCCTCCACTTT.

The chain combines TRBV6-4 with TRBJ1-5; D remains ambiguous. The CDR3 extends over 14 amino acids. Trimming took off 4 bases at V and 4 bases at J, with 11 bases between the two ends. Germline loops: CDR1 MRHNA, CDR2 SNTAGT. As DNA, the CDR3 is TGTGCCAGCAGTGCGGCAGGAGGAAATCAGCCCCAGCATTTT. The encoded protein is CASSAAGGNQPQHF.

This clone was detected only a few times. The chain joins TRBV4-1 to TRBJ1-5; D remains unclear. This CDR3 is 16 amino acids long. V lost 6 bases and J 2 bases, leaving 17 bases between the germline ends. Germline V CDR1 and CDR2: MGHRA, YSYEKL. CDR3 in DNA: TGCGCCAGCAGGCTAGACGGAGGGCTGGGCAATCAGCCCCAGCATTTT. This sequence encodes CASRLDGGLGNQPQHF.